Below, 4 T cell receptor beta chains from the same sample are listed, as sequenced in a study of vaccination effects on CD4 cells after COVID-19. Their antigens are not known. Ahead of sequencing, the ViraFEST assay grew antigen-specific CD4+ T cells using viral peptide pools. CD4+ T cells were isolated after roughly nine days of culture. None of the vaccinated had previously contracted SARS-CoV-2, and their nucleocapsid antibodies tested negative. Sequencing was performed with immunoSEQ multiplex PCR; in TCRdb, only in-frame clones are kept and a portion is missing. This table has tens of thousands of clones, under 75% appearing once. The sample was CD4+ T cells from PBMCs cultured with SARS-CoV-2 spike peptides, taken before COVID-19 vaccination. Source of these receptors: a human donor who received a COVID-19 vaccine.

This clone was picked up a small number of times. This CDR3 reads CASSGLAGYNEQFF. CDR3 in DNA: TGTGCCAGCTCGGGACTAGCGGGGTACAATGAGCAGTTCTTC. The chain carries TRBV2 and TRBJ2-1; 13 bases are a match to TRBD2. Per the germline V gene, CDR1 is SNHLY and CDR2 is FYNNEI. This CDR3 comprises 14 residues. The V and J ends lost 8 bases and 4 bases, in that order; junction bases with no gene match: 2.

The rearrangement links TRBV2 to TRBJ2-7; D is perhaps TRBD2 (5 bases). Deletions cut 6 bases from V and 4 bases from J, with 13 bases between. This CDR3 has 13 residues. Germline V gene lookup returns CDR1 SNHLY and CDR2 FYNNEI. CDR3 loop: CASRTYSGYEQYF. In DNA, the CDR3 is TGTGCCAGCAGGACTTACAGCGGATACGAGCAGTACTTC. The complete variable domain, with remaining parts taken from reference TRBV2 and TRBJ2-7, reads EPEVTQTPSHQVTQMGQEVILRCVPISNHLYFYWYRQILGQKVEFLVSFYNNEISEKSEIFDDQFSVERPDGSNFTLKIRSTKLEDSAMYFCASRTYSGYEQYFGPGTRLTVT.

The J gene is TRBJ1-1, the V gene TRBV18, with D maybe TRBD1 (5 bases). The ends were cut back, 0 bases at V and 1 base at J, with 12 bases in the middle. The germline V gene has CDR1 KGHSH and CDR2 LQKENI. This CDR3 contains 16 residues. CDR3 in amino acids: CASSPPSTEKNTEAFF. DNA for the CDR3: TGTGCCAGCTCACCACCGTCGACAGAGAAGAACACTGAAGCTTTCTTT.

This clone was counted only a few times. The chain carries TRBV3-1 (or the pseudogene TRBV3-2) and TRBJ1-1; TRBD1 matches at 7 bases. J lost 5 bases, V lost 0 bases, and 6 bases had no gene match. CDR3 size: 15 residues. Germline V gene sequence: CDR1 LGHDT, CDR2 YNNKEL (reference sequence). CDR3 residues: CASSQETTGRTEAFF. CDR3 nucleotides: TGTGCCAGCAGCCAAGAAACGACAGGGAGAACTGAAGCTTTCTTT.